This TCR beta chain emerged from a study of beta chain features in type 1 diabetes. The CDR3 totals 16 residues. Trimming cost V 6 bases and J 0 bases; bases outside gene matches: 7. CDR1 is MDHEN and CDR2 is SYDVKM in the germline V gene. The whole isolated RNA underwent reverse transcription, so sequencing captured expressed TCRB transcripts. Libraries were prepared by immunoSEQ multiplex PCR; TCRdb keeps only in-frame clonotypes and omits some of them. The repertoire includes around 150,000 clones, 7.5% to 10% of them detected once, and almost 0.65% sits in the top ten. The sequenced material came from central memory CD4+ T cells from blood. The chain links TRBV28 to TRBJ2-7; 11 bases agree with TRBD2. The sequence was collected from a man aged 18 to 35 in good health. DNA for the CDR3: TGTGCCAGCAGCTTTAGACTAGCGGGGCCCTCCTACGAGCAGTACTTC. Protein product: CASSFRLAGPSYEQYF.